This TCR beta chain was captured by sequencing in a study of OX40 agonist ivuxolimab in advanced cancers. Overall study context: Patients got intravenous ivuxolimab at 0.01 to 10 mg/kg every 2 weeks.

There are 14 residues in the CDR3. Germline-derived CDR1 and CDR2 are SGHRS and YFSETQ. The V gene end was trimmed by 2 bases and the J gene end by 10 bases; junction bases not matched to a gene: 4. Sequencing used immunoSEQ multiplex PCR; TCRdb keeps in-frame clones, though not all of them. The profile shows approximately 82,000 clones, around 78% of them singletons. Here the sequenced sample was CD4+ or CD8+ T cells sorted from blood, taken in a trial of the OX40 agonist ivuxolimab. The clonotype originates from an adult with an advanced solid tumor such as melanoma, head and neck, liver or kidney cancer. J is TRBJ1-6 and V is TRBV5-1, with TRBD1 identical over 9 bases. CDR3 amino acids: CASSLRTGESPLHF. The CDR3 DNA reads as TGCGCCAGCAGCTTACGGACAGGGGAGTCACCCCTCCACTTT.